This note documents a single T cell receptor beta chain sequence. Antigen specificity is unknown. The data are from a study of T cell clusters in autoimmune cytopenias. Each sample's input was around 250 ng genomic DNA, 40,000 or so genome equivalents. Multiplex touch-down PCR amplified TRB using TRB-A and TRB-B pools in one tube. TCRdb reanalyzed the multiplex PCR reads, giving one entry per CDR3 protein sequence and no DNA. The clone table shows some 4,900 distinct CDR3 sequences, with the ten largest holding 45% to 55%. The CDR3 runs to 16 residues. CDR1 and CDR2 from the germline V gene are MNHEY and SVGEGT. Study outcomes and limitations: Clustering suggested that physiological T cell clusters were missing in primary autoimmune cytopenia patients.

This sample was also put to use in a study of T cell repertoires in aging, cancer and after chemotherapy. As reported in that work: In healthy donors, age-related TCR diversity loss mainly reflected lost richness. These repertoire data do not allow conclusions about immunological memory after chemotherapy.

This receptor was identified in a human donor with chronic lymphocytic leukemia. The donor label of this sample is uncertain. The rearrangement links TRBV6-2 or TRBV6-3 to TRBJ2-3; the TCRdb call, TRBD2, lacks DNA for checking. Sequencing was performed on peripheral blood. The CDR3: CASSRLAGGPEDTQYF.